One and the same sample provided the 18 T cell receptor beta chains below, sequenced in a study of OX40 agonist ivuxolimab in advanced cancers. Generated by immunoSEQ multiplex PCR, the TCRdb table keeps only in-frame clones and is missing some. The data hold approximately 90,000 clones, with around 90% observed a single time. Sequences were derived from CD4+ or CD8+ T cells sorted from blood, sampled in a trial of the OX40 agonist ivuxolimab. The source of these receptors is an adult with an advanced solid tumor such as melanoma, head and neck, liver or kidney cancer.

The chain joins TRBV27 to TRBJ1-2, with 9 bases identical to TRBD1. This CDR3 has 13 amino acids. V lost 3 bases, J lost 8 bases, and 4 bases stayed unmatched. The germline V gene encodes CDR1 MNHEY and CDR2 SMNVEV (reference sequence). The DNA for the CDR3 is TGTGCCAGCAGTTTCTGGACAGGGGAAGGCTACACCTTC. This sequence encodes CASSFWTGEGYTF.

The gene calls are TRBV7-9 and TRBJ2-3, with 10 nucleotides matching TRBD2. The germline CDR1 and CDR2 sequences are SEHNR and FQNEAQ (reference sequence). The CDR3 length is 16 residues. V gave up 3 bases and J gave up 4 bases; unmatched junction bases: 7. The CDR3 nucleotides are TGTGCCAGCAGCTTGGCACTAGCGGGAATGGCAGATACGCAGTATTTT. Translated: CASSLALAGMADTQYF.

This clone was seen a few times. The chain joins TRBV6-1 to TRBJ2-2; D not certain. CDR1 and CDR2 from the germline V gene are MNHNS and SASEGT. The CDR3 loop spans 16 amino acids. The ends were cut back, 3 bases at V and 2 bases at J, with 13 bases in the middle. In DNA form, the CDR3 reads TGTGCCAGCAGTGACCCTCGCCACAGAAACACCGGGGAGCTGTTTTTT. Its translation: CASSDPRHRNTGELFF.

The CDR3, as DNA: TGTGCCAGGGGGAAGACAGGGGTGAACACTGAAGCTTTCTTT. Amino acid sequence: CARGKTGVNTEAFF. V gene TRBV2 combines with J gene TRBJ1-1, with TRBD1 matching 8 bases. The CDR3 is made up of 14 amino acids. Germline V gene data show CDR1 as SNHLY and CDR2 as FYNNEI. Trimming at V came to 9 bases and at J to 0 bases, leaving 6 bases not matched to a gene.

This clone was recorded only once. The rearrangement links TRBV11-1 to TRBJ2-1; 9 bases line up with TRBD2. J lost 0 bases, V lost 0 bases, and 0 bases had no gene match. The CDR3 consists of 16 residues. The germline CDR1 and CDR2 sequences are SGHAT and FQDESV (reference sequence). The CDR3 DNA reads TGTGCCAGCAGCTTAGCTAGCGGGAGCTCCTACAATGAGCAGTTCTTC. It is translated as CASSLASGSSYNEQFF.

The genes are TRBV2 and TRBJ1-1; no firm D call. The CDR3 spans 15 residues. Germline lookup yields CDR1 SNHLY and CDR2 FYNNEI. Trimming pared 5 bases from V and 1 base from J, leaving 14 bases between. Here the CDR3 reads CASSWAESGNTEAFF. CDR3 DNA: TGTGCCAGCAGTTGGGCCGAGAGTGGGAACACTGAAGCTTTCTTT.

The J gene is TRBJ1-5, the V gene TRBV28, with a tentative D call TRBD1 (6 bases). CDR3 size: 15 residues. Germline-derived CDR1 and CDR2 are MDHEN and SYDVKM. With 4 bases removed from V and 3 bases from J, the gap between germline ends came to 13 bases. The CDR3 reads CASSYPDRYNQPQHF. The CDR3 DNA reads as TGTGCCAGCAGTTACCCGGACAGATACAATCAGCCCCAGCATTTT.

V is TRBV28 and J is TRBJ2-3; 9 bases fit TRBD1. The CDR3 sequence is 16 residues long. Germline V gives CDR1 MDHEN, CDR2 SYDVKM. The ends lost 1 base at V and 2 bases at J; junction bases unmatched: 4. CDR3 DNA sequence: TGTGCCAGCAGTTTATCGGGACAGGGAGACACAGATACGCAGTATTTT. It specifies CASSLSGQGDTDTQYF. Supplemented by reference TRBV28 and TRBJ2-3, the full variable domain reads DVKVTQSSRYLVKRTGEKVFLECVQDMDHENMFWYRQDPGLGLRLIYFSYDVKMKEKGDIPEGYSVSREKKERFSLILESASTNQTSMYLCASSLSGQGDTDTQYFGPGTRLTVL.

The genes are TRBV4-3 and TRBJ2-4; the match to TRBD1 covers 7 bases. The CDR3 has 18 amino acids. The V segment lost 2 bases and the J segment 0 bases; nucleotides outside the gene matches: 10. CDR1 is LGHNA and CDR2 is YSLEER in the germline V gene. The DNA of the CDR3 is TGCGCCAGCAGCCAAAAGGCCCCGGGACAGATAGCCAAAAACATTCAGTACTTC. Protein sequence: CASSQKAPGQIAKNIQYF.

The V call is TRBV19, the J call TRBJ2-1; 9 bases map to TRBD2. The CDR3 runs 15 residues. After removal of 7 bases from V and 0 bases from J, the junction contained 4 bases not matched to a gene. Per the germline V gene, CDR1 is LNHDA and CDR2 is SQIVND (reference sequence). The CDR3 region is CASTQLAGSYNEQFF. In nucleotides, the CDR3 is TGTGCCAGTACCCAACTAGCGGGCTCCTACAATGAGCAGTTCTTC.

The chain couples TRBV28 to TRBJ2-4; 8 positions agree with TRBD1. CDR3 size: 12 residues. Germline CDR1 MDHEN, CDR2 SYDVKM. Unmatched junction bases numbered 6, after V lost 10 bases and J lost 7 bases. CDR3 amino acids: CATGQGRNIQYF. In DNA, the CDR3 is TGTGCCACCGGACAGGGAAGGAACATTCAGTACTTC. The whole variable domain, remainder taken from reference TRBV28 and TRBJ2-4, is DVKVTQSSRYLVKRTGEKVFLECVQDMDHENMFWYRQDPGLGLRLIYFSYDVKMKEKGDIPEGYSVSREKKERFSLILESASTNQTSMYLCATGQGRNIQYFGAGTRLSVL.

The rearrangement uses TRBV18 and TRBJ2-2; TRBD1 matches 9 bases. V shed 5 bases, J shed 1 base, and the junction held 5 bases outside the gene matches. CDR3 size: 16 residues. Per germline, CDR1 KGHSH and CDR2 LQKENI. The CDR3 reads CASSSGQGRNTGELFF. Here the CDR3 DNA reads TGTGCCAGCTCATCAGGACAGGGGAGGAACACCGGGGAGCTGTTTTTT.

This chain connects TRBV4-2 to TRBJ2-3; tentative D call: TRBD2 (5 bases). CDR3 length: 15 amino acids. Trimming cost V 4 bases and J 0 bases, with 11 bases left between them. The V gene's germline CDR1 is LGHNA and CDR2 YNFKEQ. DNA for the CDR3: TGTGCCAGCAGCCGAACAGCGGCTAGCACAGATACGCAGTATTTT. It is translated as CASSRTAASTDTQYF.

V gene TRBV6-5 combines with J gene TRBJ2-3; either TRBD1 or TRBD2 may supply D (5 bases each). The CDR3 is 14 residues long. Germline V gene lookup returns CDR1 MNHEY and CDR2 SVGAGI. The V gene lost 6 bases and the J gene lost 3 bases, with 13 bases spanning the gap. The CDR3 protein is CASSFQGGTDTQYF. The CDR3 DNA follows: TGTGCCAGCAGCTTCCAGGGCGGGACAGATACGCAGTATTTT.

The chain has TRBV4-2 and TRBJ2-7; TRBD2 agrees at 8 bases. Germline loops: CDR1 LGHNA, CDR2 YNFKEQ. The CDR3 is 15 amino acids. J gave up 5 bases and V 1 base, and 7 bases lay outside the gene matches. The CDR3: CASSQGAGVRDEQYF. CDR3 bases: TGTGCCAGCAGCCAAGGAGCGGGAGTTCGAGACGAGCAGTACTTC.

The genes are TRBV7-2 and TRBJ2-2, with 9 bases lining up with TRBD2. Germline V lookup: CDR1 SGHTA, CDR2 FQGNSA. The trim removed 2 bases at V and 7 bases at J, leaving 11 bases unmatched. The CDR3 loop spans 17 amino acids. CDR3 amino acids: CASSLRIGGRVGGELFF. DNA of the CDR3: TGTGCCAGCAGCTTACGTATCGGCGGGAGGGTAGGCGGGGAGCTGTTTTTT. Filled out from reference TRBV7-2 and TRBJ2-2, the complete variable domain reads GAGVSQSPSNKVTEKGKDVELRCDPISGHTALYWYRQSLGQGLEFLIYFQGNSAPDKSGLPSDRFSAERTGGSVSTLTIQRTQQEDSAVYLCASSLRIGGRVGGELFFGEGSRLTVL.

The chain links TRBV28 to TRBJ2-1; TRBD2 agrees at 7 bases. There are 16 residues in the CDR3. V lost 2 bases and J lost 6; bases outside the gene matches: 10. Germline CDR1 and CDR2: MDHEN and SYDVKM. CDR3 protein: CASSLGSAGARNEQFF. The DNA of the CDR3 is TGTGCCAGCAGTTTAGGGTCGGCGGGAGCCCGCAATGAGCAGTTCTTC.

The chain combines TRBV27 with TRBJ2-3; 14 bases agree with TRBD2. The CDR3 runs 15 residues. Germline trimming cut 5 bases from V and 3 bases from J; bases unmatched to any gene: 1. Germline loops: CDR1 MNHEY, CDR2 SMNVEV (reference sequence). The CDR3, as DNA: TGTGCCAGCAGTCGGACTAGCGGGAGGACAGATACGCAGTATTTT. Protein: CASSRTSGRTDTQYF.